The TCR beta chain described here comes from a study of T-cell reconstitution after alpha-beta-depleted transplantation in children. The CDR3 sequence is 15 residues long. V lost 1 base and J 7 bases, leaving 14 bases between the germline ends. Germline-derived CDR1 and CDR2 are MGHRA and YSYEKL. By share, this clonotype ranks as medium-sized. Molecular barcoding with unique molecular identifiers was used for the TCRbeta library. One entry per CDR3 protein, called by TCRdb with MiXCR from the PCR reads. The data contain over 100,000 distinct CDR3 sequences, 5% to 6% of them singletons. The TCR originated in a female patient aged 2-9 years who had a stem cell transplant for Fanconi anemia, so the T cells may come from the graft donor. J is TRBJ2-1 and V is TRBV4-1; maybe TRBD1 (6 bases). Sample: PBMCs, mostly from graft donor cells, taken 60 days after TCRalphabeta/CD19-depleted stem cell transplant. For the CDR3, the DNA is TGCGCCAGCAGCCAAGCGGGCAGGGGAAGGAATGAGCAGTTCTTC. This translates into CASSQAGRGRNEQFF.